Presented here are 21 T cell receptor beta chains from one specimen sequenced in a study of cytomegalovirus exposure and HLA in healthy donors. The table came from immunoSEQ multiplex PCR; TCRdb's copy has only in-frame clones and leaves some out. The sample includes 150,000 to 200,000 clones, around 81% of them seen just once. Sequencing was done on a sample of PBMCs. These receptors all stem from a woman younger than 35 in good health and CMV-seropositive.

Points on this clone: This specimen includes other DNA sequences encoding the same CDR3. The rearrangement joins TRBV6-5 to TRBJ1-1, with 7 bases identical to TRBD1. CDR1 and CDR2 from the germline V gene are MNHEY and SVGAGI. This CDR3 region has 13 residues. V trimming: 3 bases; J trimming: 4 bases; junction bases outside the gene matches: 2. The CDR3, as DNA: TGTGCCAGCAGTTATGGACAGGCCACTGAAGCTTTCTTT. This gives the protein CASSYGQATEAFF.

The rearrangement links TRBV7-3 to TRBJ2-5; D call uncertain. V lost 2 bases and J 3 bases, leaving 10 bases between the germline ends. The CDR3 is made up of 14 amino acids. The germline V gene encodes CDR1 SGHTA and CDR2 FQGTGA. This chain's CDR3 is CASSLSGRKETQYF. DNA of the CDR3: TGTGCCAGCAGCTTATCTGGCAGAAAAGAGACCCAGTACTTC.

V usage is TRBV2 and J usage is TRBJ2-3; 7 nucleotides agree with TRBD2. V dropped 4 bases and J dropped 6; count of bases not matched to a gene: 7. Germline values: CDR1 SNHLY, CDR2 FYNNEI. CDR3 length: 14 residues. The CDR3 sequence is CASSVWGGRDTQYF. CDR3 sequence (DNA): TGTGCCAGCAGTGTGTGGGGGGGTCGGGATACGCAGTATTTT.

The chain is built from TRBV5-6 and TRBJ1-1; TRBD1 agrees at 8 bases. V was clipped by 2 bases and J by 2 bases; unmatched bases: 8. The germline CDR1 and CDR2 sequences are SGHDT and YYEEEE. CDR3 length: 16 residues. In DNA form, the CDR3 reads TGTGCCAGCAGCTTACCACAGGGGGGACTTAACACTGAAGCTTTCTTT. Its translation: CASSLPQGGLNTEAFF.

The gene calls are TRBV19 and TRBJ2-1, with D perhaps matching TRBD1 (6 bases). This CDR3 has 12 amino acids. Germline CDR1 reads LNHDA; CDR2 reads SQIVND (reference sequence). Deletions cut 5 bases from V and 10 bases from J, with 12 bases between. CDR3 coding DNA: TGTGCCAGTAGTTTAACAGGGTACGAGCAGTTCTTC. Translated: CASSLTGYEQFF.

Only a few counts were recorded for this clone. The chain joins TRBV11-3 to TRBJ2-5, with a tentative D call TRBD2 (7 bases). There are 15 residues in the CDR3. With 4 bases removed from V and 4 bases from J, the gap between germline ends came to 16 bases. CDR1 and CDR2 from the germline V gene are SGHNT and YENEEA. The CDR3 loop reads CASSSGGPGGETQYF. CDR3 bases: TGTGCCAGCAGCTCCGGGGGGCCAGGAGGAGAGACCCAGTACTTC. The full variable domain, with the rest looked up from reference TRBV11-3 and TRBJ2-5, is EAGVVQSPRYKIIEKKQPVAFWCNPISGHNTLYWYLQNLGQGPELLIRYENEEAVDDSQLPKDRFSAERLKGVDSTLKIQPAELGDSAVYLCASSSGGPGGETQYFGPGTRLLVL.

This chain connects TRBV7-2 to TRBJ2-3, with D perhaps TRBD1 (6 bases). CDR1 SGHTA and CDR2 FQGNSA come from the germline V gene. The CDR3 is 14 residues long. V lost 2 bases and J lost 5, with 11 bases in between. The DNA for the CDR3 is TGTGCCAGCAGCTTAACCCTCAGGGGAGATACGCAGTATTTT. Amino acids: CASSLTLRGDTQYF.

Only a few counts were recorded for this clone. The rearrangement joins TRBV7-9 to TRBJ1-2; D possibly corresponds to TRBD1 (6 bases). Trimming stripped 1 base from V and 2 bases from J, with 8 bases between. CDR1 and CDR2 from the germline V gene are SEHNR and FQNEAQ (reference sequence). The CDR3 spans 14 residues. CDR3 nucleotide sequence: TGTGCCAGCAGCTTAGGGGACATCAACTATGGCTACACCTTC. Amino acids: CASSLGDINYGYTF.

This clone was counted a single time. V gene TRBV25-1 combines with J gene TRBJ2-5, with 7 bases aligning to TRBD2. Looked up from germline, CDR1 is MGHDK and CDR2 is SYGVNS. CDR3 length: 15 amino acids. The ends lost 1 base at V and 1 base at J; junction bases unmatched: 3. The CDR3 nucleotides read TGTGCCAGCAGTGAATGGGGGGGGACCCAAGAGACCCAGTACTTC. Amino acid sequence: CASSEWGGTQETQYF.

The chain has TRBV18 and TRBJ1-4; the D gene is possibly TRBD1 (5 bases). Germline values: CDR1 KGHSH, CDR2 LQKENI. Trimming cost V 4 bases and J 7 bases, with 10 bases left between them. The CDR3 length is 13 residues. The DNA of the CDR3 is TGTGCCAGCTCACAGGGGCGCGGTGAAAAACTGTTTTTT. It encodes CASSQGRGEKLFF.

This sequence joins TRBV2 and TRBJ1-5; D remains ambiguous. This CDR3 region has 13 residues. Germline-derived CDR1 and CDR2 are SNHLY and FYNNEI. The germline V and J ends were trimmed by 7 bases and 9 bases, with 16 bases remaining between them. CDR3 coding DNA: TGTGCCAGCACCGCCAGGCAGCTGAGGCCCCAGCATTTT. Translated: CASTARQLRPQHF.

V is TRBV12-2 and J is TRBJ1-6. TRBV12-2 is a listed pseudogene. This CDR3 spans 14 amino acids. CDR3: CASRLDPGPQPLHF. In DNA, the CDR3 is TGTGCAAGTCGCCTAGATCCGGGTCCCCAACCCCTCCACTTT.

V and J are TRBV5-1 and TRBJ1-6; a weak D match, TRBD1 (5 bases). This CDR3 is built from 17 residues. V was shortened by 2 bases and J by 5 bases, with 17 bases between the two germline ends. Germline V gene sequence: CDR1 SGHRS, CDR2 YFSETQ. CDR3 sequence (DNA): TGCGCCAGCAGCTTAGATGGGGCTGGATCCAATAATTCACCCCTCCACTTT. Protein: CASSLDGAGSNNSPLHF.

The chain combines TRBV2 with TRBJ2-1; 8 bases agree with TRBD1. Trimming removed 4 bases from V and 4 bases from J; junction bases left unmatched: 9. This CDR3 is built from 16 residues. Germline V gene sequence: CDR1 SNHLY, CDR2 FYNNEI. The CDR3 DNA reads TGTGCCAGCAGTGGTTCGGCCGGGACAGGATACAATGAGCAGTTCTTC. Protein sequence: CASSGSAGTGYNEQFF.

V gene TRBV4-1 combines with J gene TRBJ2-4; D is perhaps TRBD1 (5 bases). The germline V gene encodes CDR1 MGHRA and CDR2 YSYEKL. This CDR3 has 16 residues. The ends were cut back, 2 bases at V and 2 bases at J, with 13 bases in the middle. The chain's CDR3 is CASSQPLRGSKNIQYF. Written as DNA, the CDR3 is TGCGCCAGCAGCCAACCTCTTAGGGGTTCCAAAAACATTCAGTACTTC.

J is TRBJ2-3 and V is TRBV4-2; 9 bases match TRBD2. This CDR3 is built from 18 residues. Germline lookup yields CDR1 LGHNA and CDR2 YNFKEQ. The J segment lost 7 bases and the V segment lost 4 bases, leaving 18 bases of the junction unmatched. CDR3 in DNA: TGTGCCAGCAGCCCCGCTATAGGGGGAGCGGGGGGAGGGAATACGCAGTATTTT. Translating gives CASSPAIGGAGGGNTQYF.

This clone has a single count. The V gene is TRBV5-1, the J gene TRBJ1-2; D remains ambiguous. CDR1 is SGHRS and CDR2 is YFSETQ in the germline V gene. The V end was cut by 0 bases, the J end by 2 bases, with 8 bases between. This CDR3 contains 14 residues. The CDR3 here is CASSLDSPNYGYTF. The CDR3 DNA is TGCGCCAGCAGCTTGGACAGCCCCAACTATGGCTACACCTTC.

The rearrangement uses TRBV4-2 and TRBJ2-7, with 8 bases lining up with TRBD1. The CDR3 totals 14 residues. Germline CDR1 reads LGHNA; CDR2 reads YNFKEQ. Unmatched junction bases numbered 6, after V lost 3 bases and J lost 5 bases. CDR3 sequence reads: CASSHPDRENEQYF. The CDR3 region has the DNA TGTGCCAGCAGCCACCCGGACAGGGAGAACGAGCAGTACTTC.

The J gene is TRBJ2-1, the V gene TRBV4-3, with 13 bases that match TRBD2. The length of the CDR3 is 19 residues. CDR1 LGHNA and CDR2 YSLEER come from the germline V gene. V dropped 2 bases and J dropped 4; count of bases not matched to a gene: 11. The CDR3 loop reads CASSQRTSGGGDTYNEQFF. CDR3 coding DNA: TGCGCCAGCAGCCAAAGGACTAGCGGGGGAGGAGACACTTACAATGAGCAGTTCTTC.

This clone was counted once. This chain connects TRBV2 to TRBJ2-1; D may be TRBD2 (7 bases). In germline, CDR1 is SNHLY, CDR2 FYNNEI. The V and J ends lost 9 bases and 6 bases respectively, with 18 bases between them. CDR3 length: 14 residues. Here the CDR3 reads CASHSAGAGNEQFF. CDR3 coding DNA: TGTGCCAGTCATTCCGCGGGGGCGGGCAATGAGCAGTTCTTC.

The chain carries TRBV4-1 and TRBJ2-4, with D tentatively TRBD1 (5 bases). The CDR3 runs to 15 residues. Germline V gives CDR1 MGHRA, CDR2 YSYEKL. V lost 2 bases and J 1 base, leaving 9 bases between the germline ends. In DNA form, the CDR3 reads TGCGCCAGCAGCCAACTAGGGGTGGCCAAAAACATTCAGTACTTC. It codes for CASSQLGVAKNIQYF.